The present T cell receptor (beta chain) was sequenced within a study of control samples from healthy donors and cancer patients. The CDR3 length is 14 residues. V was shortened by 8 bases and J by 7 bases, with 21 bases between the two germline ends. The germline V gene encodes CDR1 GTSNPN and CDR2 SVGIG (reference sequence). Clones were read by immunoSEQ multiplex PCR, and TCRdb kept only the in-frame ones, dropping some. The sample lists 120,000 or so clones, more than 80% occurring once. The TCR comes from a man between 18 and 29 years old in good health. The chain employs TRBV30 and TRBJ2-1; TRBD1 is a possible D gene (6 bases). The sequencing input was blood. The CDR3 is CAGASDSGQNEQFF. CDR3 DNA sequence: TGTGCCGGCGCCTCAGACTCCGGACAGAATGAGCAGTTCTTC.